A selection of T cell receptor beta chains follows, all from one sample in a study of T cells in narcolepsy. Here immunoSEQ multiplex PCR was the method, and the copy in TCRdb shows in-frame clones only, minus some. The profile covers 30,000 to 40,000 clones, with about 80% appearing a single time and around 2% taken by the ten largest. The source material was memory (CD45RA-) CD4+ T cells from blood. The receptors shown here come from a human donor in good health. The CDR3 runs from the conserved cysteine through the conserved F or W. D genes are given only for firm matches. Some rows have no size entry. The others give once, few or many, or a class for an expanded clone.

v_call: TRBV19
j_call: TRBJ2-7
clone_size: once
d_call: .
cdr3_nt: TGTGCCAGTAGCCTCCCGGGACAGATCCCGGGGGGGTACGAGCAGTACTTC
cdr3_aa: CASSLPGQIPGGYEQYF

v_call: TRBV5-6
j_call: TRBJ2-7
clone_size: .
d_call: TRBD2
cdr3_nt: TGTGCCAGCAGTTTAGCGGGAGGGAGAGGAGTCTACGAGCAGTACTTC
cdr3_aa: CASSLAGGRGVYEQYF

v_call: TRBV10-1
j_call: TRBJ1-1
clone_size: .
d_call: .
cdr3_nt: TGCGCCAGCCCCCGTGGAGGCAAGAACACTGAAGCTTTCTTT
cdr3_aa: CASPRGGKNTEAFF

v_call: TRBV7-9
j_call: TRBJ1-1
clone_size: .
d_call: TRBD1
cdr3_nt: TGTGCCAGCAGTCCTACCGGGACAGGGGGCGGAACTGAAGCTTTCTTT
cdr3_aa: CASSPTGTGGGTEAFF

v_call: TRBV10-3
j_call: TRBJ2-1
clone_size: few
d_call: TRBD2
cdr3_nt: TGTGCCATCAGGAGCCTAGCGGGAGACGTCGAGCAGTTCTTC
cdr3_aa: CAIRSLAGDVEQFF

v_call: TRBV4-1
j_call: TRBJ2-3
clone_size: once
d_call: TRBD2
cdr3_nt: TGCGCCAGCAGCCAAGAACTCTCGGGACTAGCGGGGGGGCCAGATACGCAGTATTTT
cdr3_aa: CASSQELSGLAGGPDTQYF

v_call: TRBV11-3
j_call: TRBJ2-5
clone_size: .
d_call: .
cdr3_nt: TGTGCCAGCAGTCGCATCGAGACCCAGTACTTC
cdr3_aa: CASSRIETQYF

v_call: TRBV5-1
j_call: TRBJ1-1
clone_size: .
d_call: TRBD1
cdr3_nt: TGCGCCAGCAGCTCTCAATTACAGGGGATGAACACTGAAGCTTTCTTT
cdr3_aa: CASSSQLQGMNTEAFF

v_call: TRBV7-2
j_call: TRBJ2-1
clone_size: .
d_call: TRBD2
cdr3_nt: TGTGCCAGCAGCCCGGGATCGGCGGGGGTGGATAATGAGCAGTTCTTC
cdr3_aa: CASSPGSAGVDNEQFF

v_call: TRBV14
j_call: TRBJ1-6
clone_size: .
d_call: .
cdr3_nt: TGTGCCAGCAGCCATACGAGCTCCTATAATTCACCCCTCCACTTT
cdr3_aa: CASSHTSSYNSPLHF

v_call: TRBV25-1
j_call: TRBJ2-3
clone_size: .
d_call: .
cdr3_nt: TGTGCCAGCAGTGAAGTCGCCGCAGATACGCAGTATTTT
cdr3_aa: CASSEVAADTQYF

v_call: TRBV25-1
j_call: TRBJ2-4
clone_size: .
d_call: .
cdr3_nt: TGTGCCAGCAGTGAATTGAAGGGGGAGGACAAAAACATTCAGTACTTC
cdr3_aa: CASSELKGEDKNIQYF

v_call: TRBV4-1
j_call: TRBJ1-5
clone_size: .
d_call: .
cdr3_nt: TGCGCCAGCAGCCAAGCTCCGGGACAATATGATCAGCCCCAGCATTTT
cdr3_aa: CASSQAPGQYDQPQHF

v_call: TRBV19
j_call: TRBJ2-2
clone_size: once
d_call: TRBD1
cdr3_nt: TGTGCCAGTAGTATAGGAGGACAGGGGAACACCGGGGAGCTGTTTTTT
cdr3_aa: CASSIGGQGNTGELFF

v_call: TRBV19
j_call: TRBJ1-1
clone_size: .
d_call: .
cdr3_nt: TGTGCCAGTAGTATAGATTCTATCTCAATGAACACTGAAGCTTTCTTT
cdr3_aa: CASSIDSISMNTEAFF

v_call: TRBV30
j_call: TRBJ1-5
clone_size: .
d_call: .
cdr3_nt: TGTGCCTGGGCCTCCGGGGGGAATAGCGGCTATCAGCCCCAGCATTTT
cdr3_aa: CAWASGGNSGYQPQHF

v_call: TRBV19
j_call: TRBJ1-2
clone_size: few
d_call: .
cdr3_nt: TGTGCCAGTAGTCCCCGGGACTATGGCTACACCTTC
cdr3_aa: CASSPRDYGYTF

v_call: TRBV6-1
j_call: TRBJ2-5
clone_size: .
d_call: TRBD2
cdr3_nt: TGTGCCAGCAGTGAGAGTCTGTGGGGGGGACCCAACCAAGAGACCCAGTACTTC
cdr3_aa: CASSESLWGGPNQETQYF

v_call: TRBV6-1
j_call: TRBJ1-5
clone_size: once
d_call: TRBD1
cdr3_nt: TGTGCCAGCAGGACAGGGGTAAGCAATCAGCCCCAGCATTTT
cdr3_aa: CASRTGVSNQPQHF

v_call: TRBV6-5
j_call: TRBJ2-3
clone_size: once
d_call: .
cdr3_nt: TGTGCCAGCAGTCAGACTAGGGGTACGCAGTATTTT
cdr3_aa: CASSQTRGTQYF

v_call: TRBV9
j_call: TRBJ2-1
clone_size: .
d_call: TRBD2
cdr3_nt: TGTGCCAGCAGCGCTAGCGGGAGTACCTACAATGAGCAGTTCTTC
cdr3_aa: CASSASGSTYNEQFF

v_call: TRBV11-2
j_call: TRBJ1-4
clone_size: few
d_call: .
cdr3_nt: TGTGCCAGCAGCCTCAGAGGGGTGATCAATGAAAAACTGTTTTTT
cdr3_aa: CASSLRGVINEKLFF

v_call: TRBV30
j_call: TRBJ1-1
clone_size: .
d_call: .
cdr3_nt: TGTGCCTCGTTAGACGGACACACTGAAGCTTTCTTT
cdr3_aa: CASLDGHTEAFF

v_call: TRBV6-6
j_call: TRBJ2-3
clone_size: .
d_call: TRBD2
cdr3_nt: TGTGCCAGCAGTCATAGCGGGGGATCAGATACGCAGTATTTT
cdr3_aa: CASSHSGGSDTQYF

v_call: TRBV12-5
j_call: TRBJ2-1
clone_size: .
d_call: TRBD2
cdr3_nt: TGTGCTAGTGGTTTTGAAGCGGGGGCCAGCAATGAGCAGTTCTTC
cdr3_aa: CASGFEAGASNEQFF

v_call: TRBV6-6
j_call: TRBJ1-1
clone_size: .
d_call: TRBD1
cdr3_nt: TGTGCCAGCAGCAGGGACAGGGGGACTATGAACACTGAAGCTTTCTTT
cdr3_aa: CASSRDRGTMNTEAFF

v_call: TRBV28
j_call: TRBJ1-1
clone_size: .
d_call: .
cdr3_nt: TGTGCCAGCAGTGGACAGAGTTCTTACACTGAAGCTTTCTTT
cdr3_aa: CASSGQSSYTEAFF

v_call: TRBV6-5
j_call: TRBJ2-7
clone_size: once
d_call: TRBD1
cdr3_nt: TGTGCCAGCAGTCCGGGGGACAGGGCCTACGAGCAGTACTTC
cdr3_aa: CASSPGDRAYEQYF

v_call: TRBV7-9
j_call: TRBJ1-1
clone_size: .
d_call: .
cdr3_nt: TGTGCCAGCACCCTAAGCATGAACACTGAAGCTTTCTTT
cdr3_aa: CASTLSMNTEAFF

v_call: TRBV7-9
j_call: TRBJ2-5
clone_size: .
d_call: .
cdr3_nt: TGTGCCAGCAGCCACTTCGGTGACAGCCCCCAAGAGACCCAGTACTTC
cdr3_aa: CASSHFGDSPQETQYF

v_call: TRBV2
j_call: TRBJ1-2
clone_size: .
d_call: .
cdr3_nt: TGTGCCAGCAGTCTAGATAACTATGGCTACACCTTC
cdr3_aa: CASSLDNYGYTF

v_call: TRBV4-1
j_call: TRBJ2-7
clone_size: .
d_call: .
cdr3_nt: TGCGCCAGCAGCCCGGGACCCTTCGACTACGAGCAGTACTTC
cdr3_aa: CASSPGPFDYEQYF

v_call: TRBV19
j_call: TRBJ2-2
clone_size: .
d_call: .
cdr3_nt: TGTGCCAGTAGTAGGGGTCCTCGAGGGGGCATATTAGCGGTAGAGCTGTTTTTT
cdr3_aa: CASSRGPRGGILAVELFF

v_call: TRBV19
j_call: TRBJ1-1
clone_size: .
d_call: TRBD1
cdr3_nt: TGTGCCAGTAGTACATCAGGGGGCGTTATTTTGGACACTGAAGCTTTCTTT
cdr3_aa: CASSTSGGVILDTEAFF

v_call: TRBV7-6
j_call: TRBJ1-5
clone_size: few
d_call: .
cdr3_nt: TGTGCCAGCAGCTTAGGGGGCCGGGACCACAATCAGCCCCAGCATTTT
cdr3_aa: CASSLGGRDHNQPQHF

v_call: TRBV19
j_call: TRBJ1-2
clone_size: .
d_call: TRBD1
cdr3_nt: TGTGCCAGTAGGGATATCGGGACAGCTTCTAACTATGGCTACACCTTC
cdr3_aa: CASRDIGTASNYGYTF

v_call: TRBV4-2
j_call: TRBJ2-7
clone_size: once
d_call: .
cdr3_nt: TGTGCCAGCAGCCAGACCTCCCGGCAGGAGCAGTACTTC
cdr3_aa: CASSQTSRQEQYF